Below, 27 T cell receptor beta chains from the same sample are listed, as sequenced in a study of T cells in Graves' hyperthyroidism and ophthalmopathy. The investigators amplified TCR beta CDR3 regions from RNA transcripts. TCR CDR3 regions were first amplified by RT-PCR with HTBI primers. Using its own MiXCR run on the multiplex PCR reads, TCRdb lists one record per CDR3 protein. This sample has under 450,000 distinct CDR3 sequences, with approximately 18% found just once. Sequenced input: blood. These TCRs come from a woman aged 25 to 39 with Graves' hyperthyroidism that later progressed to Graves' ophthalmopathy.

This clonotype was found many times. This sequence joins TRBV7-2 and TRBJ2-3, with 10 bases identical to TRBD2. The CDR3 is 16 residues long. V lost 5 bases and J lost 2; bases outside the gene matches: 7. The germline V gene has CDR1 SGHTA and CDR2 FQGNSA. CDR3 residues: CASSAKREGNTDTQYF. CDR3 bases: TGTGCCAGCAGCGCCAAGCGGGAGGGAAACACAGATACGCAGTATTTT.

The chain joins TRBV13 to TRBJ2-7; 11 bases map to TRBD2. V shed 2 bases and J 0 bases; nucleotides not matched to a gene: 9. The CDR3 runs to 18 residues. Germline-derived CDR1 and CDR2 are PRHDT and FYEKMQ (reference sequence). CDR3 sequence reads: CASSLTSGSPGDSYEQYF. CDR3 DNA sequence: TGTGCCAGCAGCTTAACTAGCGGGAGCCCGGGTGACTCCTACGAGCAGTACTTC.

This clonotype was seen ten or more times. The genes are TRBV25-1 and TRBJ2-1, with 9 bases that match TRBD2. This CDR3 comprises 22 residues. Per germline, CDR1 MGHDK and CDR2 SYGVNS. The ends lost 1 base at V and 0 bases at J; junction bases unmatched: 19. In nucleotides, the CDR3 is TGTGCCAGCAGTGAATCCGGTGGTGGGTTAGCGGGAGTTCTGAGCTCCTACAATGAGCAGTTCTTC. It yields the protein CASSESGGGLAGVLSSYNEQFF.

In the case of this clonotype: Just one base apart from a much larger clone, this may be a read error. The V call is TRBV4-2, the J call TRBJ1-1; D unresolved. CDR3 length equals 12 residues. In germline, CDR1 is LGHNA, CDR2 YNFKEQ. CDR3 DNA sequence: TGTGTCAGCAGCGTACAGCGGACTGAAGCTTTCTTT. Its protein is CVSSVQRTEAFF.

Remarks on this clonotype: A read error may be the cause here, since a much bigger clone is one base away. This chain uses TRBV4-1 with TRBJ2-7; 7 bases are a match to TRBD1. This CDR3 region has 14 residues. CDR1 is MGHRA, CDR2 YSYEKL, per germline. CDR3 sequence: CACSDGNRGYEQYF. The CDR3 DNA sequence: TGCGCCTGCAGCGACGGGAACAGGGGCTACGAGCAGTACTTC.

This clonotype was counted ten times or more. This sequence joins TRBV20-1 and TRBJ2-5; a possible D gene is TRBD2 (5 bases). Per the germline V gene, CDR1 is DFQATT and CDR2 is SNEGSKA (reference sequence). The length of the CDR3 is 15 residues. Between the trimmed V and J ends, which lost 3 bases and 1 base, there was a span of 15 bases. The CDR3 region is CSASPRGRAQETQYF. The CDR3 bases are TGCAGTGCTAGTCCCCGGGGAAGGGCCCAAGAGACCCAGTACTTC.

This clonotype was detected ten times or more. The genes are TRBV9 and TRBJ2-5; D may be TRBD1 (6 bases). From germline, CDR1 is SGDLS and CDR2 YYNGEE. CDR3 size: 15 residues. With 0 bases removed from V and 1 base from J, the gap between germline ends came to 10 bases. CDR3 nucleotides: TGTGCCAGCAGCGTAGGAGGGACACCCCAAGAGACCCAGTACTTC. As protein: CASSVGGTPQETQYF. Together with reference TRBV9 and TRBJ2-5, the CDR3 gives the full variable domain: DSGVTQTPKHLITATGQRVTLRCSPRSGDLSVYWYQQSLDQGLQFLIQYYNGEERAKGNILERFSAQQFPDLHSELNLSSLELGDSALYFCASSVGGTPQETQYFGPGTRLLVL.

The rearrangement uses TRBV28 and TRBJ2-1; a possible D gene is TRBD2 (5 bases). This CDR3 contains 15 residues. V was trimmed by 2 bases and J by 0 bases, leaving 8 bases between them. Germline CDR1 is MDHEN and CDR2 is SYDVKM. The CDR3 DNA sequence: TGTGCCAGCAGTTTAAATGGACTCTCCTACAATGAGCAGTTCTTC. This sequence encodes CASSLNGLSYNEQFF.

This clonotype appeared many times. This chain uses TRBV2 with TRBJ2-7; 7 bases are shared with TRBD2. The CDR3 totals 16 residues. V dropped 6 bases and J dropped 3; count of bases not matched to a gene: 14. CDR1 and CDR2 (germline): SNHLY, FYNNEI. The CDR3 region has the DNA TGTGCCAGCAGCGGGGGGAGCGACAGAGACCTCTACGAGCAGTACTTC. Its translation is CASSGGSDRDLYEQYF. Full variable domain (missing parts from reference TRBV2 and TRBJ2-7): EPEVTQTPSHQVTQMGQEVILRCVPISNHLYFYWYRQILGQKVEFLVSFYNNEISEKSEIFDDQFSVERPDGSNFTLKIRSTKLEDSAMYFCASSGGSDRDLYEQYFGPGTRLTVT.

A few counts support this clonotype. This chain links TRBV30 with TRBJ1-2, with D hard to call. Germline-derived CDR1 and CDR2 are GTSNPN and SVGIG (reference sequence). V lost 2 bases, J lost 5 bases, and 21 bases lay in between. This CDR3 contains 16 residues. In DNA form, the CDR3 reads TGTGCCTGGAGTAAGAGGGCTCGCAGAATTCGTTATGGCTACACCTTC. It is translated as CAWSKRARRIRYGYTF.

This clonotype was counted only a few times. The chain joins TRBV28 to TRBJ2-3, with D possibly called TRBD1 or TRBD2 (5 bases each). Trimming cost V 6 bases and J 0 bases, with 16 bases left between them. The CDR3 loop spans 16 amino acids. Germline V gives CDR1 MDHEN, CDR2 SYDVKM. CDR3 loop: CASSSQFGGSTDTQYF. The CDR3 DNA follows: TGTGCCAGCAGCTCTCAGTTTGGGGGAAGCACAGATACGCAGTATTTT.

This clonotype was detected ten times or more. V is TRBV27 and J is TRBJ1-6; 8 bases map to TRBD1. In germline, CDR1 is MNHEY, CDR2 SMNVEV (reference sequence). Unmatched junction bases numbered 6, after V lost 4 bases and J lost 7 bases. This CDR3 has 15 residues. CDR3 region: CASSSSGGRNSPLHF. CDR3 sequence (DNA): TGTGCCAGCAGTTCGTCAGGGGGCAGGAATTCACCCCTCCACTTT.

This clonotype was counted at least ten times. The J gene is TRBJ2-1, the V gene TRBV6-1; TRBD1 agrees at 8 bases. Unmatched junction bases numbered 8, after V lost 8 bases and J lost 8 bases. Germline assignment: CDR1 MNHNS and CDR2 SASEGT. CDR3 size: 13 residues. In DNA form, the CDR3 reads TGTGCCAGCTTGCGGACAGGGAACTATGAGCAGTTCTTC. Amino acids: CASLRTGNYEQFF.

This clonotype was detected ten times or more. CDR3 in DNA: TGCAGTGCAAGACTAGCGGGAGCGAGCGGGGAGCTGTTTTTT. Translated: CSARLAGASGELFF. The J gene is TRBJ2-2, the V gene TRBV20-1; 12 bases fit TRBD2. CDR1 DFQATT and CDR2 SNEGSKA come from the germline V gene (reference sequence). V dropped 6 bases and J dropped 7; count of bases not matched to a gene: 6. CDR3 length: 14 residues.

This clonotype was detected many times. V and J are TRBV2 and TRBJ2-3; 10 bases agree with TRBD2. The ends lost 6 bases at V and 4 bases at J; junction bases unmatched: 7. This CDR3 has 15 amino acids. Germline V gene sequence: CDR1 SNHLY, CDR2 FYNNEI. This CDR3 reads CASRASGSFADTQYF. DNA of the CDR3: TGTGCCAGCAGGGCTAGCGGGAGTTTTGCAGATACGCAGTATTTT.

Comment on this clonotype: The conserved phenylalanine or tryptophan is not found at the CDR3 terminus, so this likely reflects a read error. The chain links TRBV7-9 to TRBJ1-2; 9 positions match TRBD1. This CDR3 region has 17 residues. With V trimmed by 2 bases and J by 0 bases, 7 bases remained unmatched. CDR1 is SEHNR, CDR2 FQNEAQ, per germline (reference sequence). The CDR3 sequence: CASSLSGQGPTNYGYTL. The CDR3 coding sequence is TGTGCCAGCAGCTTATCGGGACAGGGTCCGACTAACTATGGCTACACCCTC.

The table lists this clonotype with many counts. V and J are TRBV5-1 and TRBJ2-7; tentative D call: TRBD2 (6 bases). This CDR3 is built from 14 residues. The V end lost 4 bases, the J end lost 2 bases, and 13 bases lay between the germline ends. The germline V gene encodes CDR1 SGHRS and CDR2 YFSETQ. CDR3 nucleotide sequence: TGCGCCAGCAGCCTAGATCCGGGGGCCTACGAGCAGTACTTC. Encoded protein: CASSLDPGAYEQYF. The whole variable domain, remainder taken from reference TRBV5-1 and TRBJ2-7, is KAGVTQTPRYLIKTRGQQVTLSCSPISGHRSVSWYQQTPGQGLQFLFEYFSETQRNKGNFPGRFSGRQFSNSRSEMNVSTLELGDSALYLCASSLDPGAYEQYFGPGTRLTVT.

This clonotype has just a few counts. This rearrangement joins TRBV20-1 to TRBJ1-1; D remains unclear. Trimming pared 5 bases from V and 0 bases from J, leaving 7 bases between. The V gene's germline CDR1 is DFQATT and CDR2 SNEGSKA (reference sequence). This CDR3 contains 12 residues. The CDR3 region is CSARTVNTEAFF. Here the CDR3 DNA reads TGCAGTGCTCGAACAGTGAACACTGAAGCTTTCTTT.

This clonotype was observed a few times. The chain links TRBV20-1 to TRBJ2-1; D possibly corresponds to TRBD1 (6 bases). Trimming removed 5 bases at V and 3 bases at J, with 11 bases between. The germline V gene encodes CDR1 DFQATT and CDR2 SNEGSKA (reference sequence). CDR3 length: 13 amino acids. CDR3 amino acids: CSAAGTNYNEQFF. DNA of the CDR3: TGCAGTGCTGCCGGGACAAACTACAATGAGCAGTTCTTC.

In its sample, this clonotype was seen many times. The chain recombines TRBV12-5 with TRBJ1-1; D unresolved. Germline V CDR1 and CDR2: LGHNT, FRNRAP. With 0 bases removed from V and 2 bases from J, the gap between germline ends came to 16 bases. The CDR3 has 17 residues. The CDR3 here is CASGLVFGSQINTEAFF. CDR3 bases: TGTGCTAGTGGTTTGGTATTTGGCAGTCAAATAAACACTGAAGCTTTCTTT.

The V call is TRBV7-2, the J call TRBJ2-7, with D uncertain. CDR1 is SGHTA and CDR2 is FQGNSA in the germline V gene. Trimming pared 0 bases from V and 2 bases from J, leaving 11 bases between. This CDR3 is 15 amino acids long. In nucleotides, the CDR3 is TGTGCCAGCAGCTTAGCCGCTAGTATGCCCTACGAGCAGTACTTC. Translating gives CASSLAASMPYEQYF.

This clonotype was found many times. The chain links TRBV27 to TRBJ2-1, with TRBD1 identical over 11 bases. V was clipped by 2 bases and J by 6 bases; unmatched bases: 0. CDR1 and CDR2 from the germline V gene are MNHEY and SMNVEV (reference sequence). The CDR3 covers 14 residues. CDR3 bases: TGTGCCAGCAGTTTAGGGACAGGGGGCAATGAGCAGTTCTTC. Protein: CASSLGTGGNEQFF.

The sample holds many counts of this clonotype. The chain links TRBV9 to TRBJ2-1; D gene ambiguous. Trimming shortened V by 0 bases and J by 4 bases, and 11 bases separated the two germline ends. Germline-derived CDR1 and CDR2 are SGDLS and YYNGEE. The CDR3 is 15 amino acids. The CDR3 bases are TGTGCCAGCAGCGTAGCAGGAGTCTCGTACAATGAGCAGTTCTTC. It translates to CASSVAGVSYNEQFF.

This chain links TRBV6-5 with TRBJ1-1; 7 bases fit TRBD1. This CDR3 has 16 amino acids. Germline V lookup: CDR1 MNHEY, CDR2 SVGAGI. Trimming cost V 3 bases and J 1 base; bases outside gene matches: 8. CDR3: CASSYRTGAGNTEAFF. CDR3 DNA: TGTGCCAGCAGTTATCGTACAGGGGCCGGGAACACTGAAGCTTTCTTT.

CDR3 coding DNA: TGTGCCAGCGGCCGGCCCTCCGGGACAGCCTATGGCTACACCTTC. Amino acid sequence: CASGRPSGTAYGYTF. This rearrangement joins TRBV12-3 or TRBV12-4 to TRBJ1-2; 7 bases line up with TRBD1. The V gene end was trimmed by 8 bases and the J gene end by 4 bases; junction bases not matched to a gene: 13. The CDR3 consists of 15 residues.

This clonotype was recorded at least ten times. The chain combines TRBV30 with TRBJ2-2, with D perhaps matching TRBD2 (6 bases). V shed 3 bases and J shed 0 bases, with 14 bases lying between them. Germline V CDR1 and CDR2: GTSNPN, SVGIG (reference sequence). The CDR3 sequence is 16 residues long. The CDR3 is CAWRDQRAANTGELFF. As DNA, the CDR3 is TGTGCCTGGAGGGATCAGCGGGCCGCGAACACCGGGGAGCTGTTTTTT.

J is TRBJ2-5 and V is TRBV28, with D possibly being TRBD1 or TRBD2 (5 bases each). Trimming took 2 bases from V and 2 from J, leaving 12 bases between them. The CDR3 contains 15 residues. Per the germline V gene, CDR1 is MDHEN and CDR2 is SYDVKM. CDR3 residues: CASSLVWGSQETQYF. The CDR3 region has the DNA TGTGCCAGCAGTTTAGTTTGGGGGAGTCAAGAGACCCAGTACTTC. Full variable domain (rest looked up from reference TRBV28 and TRBJ2-5): DVKVTQSSRYLVKRTGEKVFLECVQDMDHENMFWYRQDPGLGLRLIYFSYDVKMKEKGDIPEGYSVSREKKERFSLILESASTNQTSMYLCASSLVWGSQETQYFGPGTRLLVL.